This T cell receptor beta chain derives from a study of human T cells and chemical hapten exposure. The wider study: Affected patients, primarily female, had alopecia areata, totalis or universalis.

Germline loops: CDR1 MNHEY, CDR2 SMNVEV (reference sequence). The CDR3 spans 13 residues. V shed 2 bases and J shed 4 bases, with 9 bases lying between them. Time point described: patch test 3, about 24 weeks after DPC sensitization. Documented treatment: therapeutic diphenylcyclopropenone sensitization with weekly scalp DPC. TCRdb fed the RACE reads into MiXCR, producing one record per CDR3 protein. The sample yields some 71,000 distinct CDR3 sequences, around 10% seen once. This clonotype was found a few times. Its target is not known. Notes on the study in general: With regard to DPC sensitization, TCRs above 1 in 1000 frequency did not change.

Sequenced here: whole blood, sampled in connection with sensitization to the hapten diphenylcyclopropenone (DPC). The chain couples TRBV27 to TRBJ2-7; a weak D match, TRBD1 (5 bases). This TCR came from a woman in her 50s with alopecia areata. Some clones in this sample may be carry-over from other donors' samples. The CDR3 nucleotides are TGTGCCAGCAGTTTAGGGGCAGGGTACGAGCAGTACTTC. It translates to CASSLGAGYEQYF.